Below, 2 T cell receptor beta chains from the same sample are listed, as sequenced in a study of T cell changes during pregnancy in multiple sclerosis. TCRdb's table, derived via immunoSEQ multiplex PCR, lists solely in-frame clones and lacks some. The sample holds approximately 20,000 clones, around 90% seen once. Sequencing was performed on CD8+ T cells from peripheral blood mononuclear cells, taken after pregnancy. All receptors derive from a female donor in good health, enrolled as a control in a pregnancy study.

The rearrangement uses TRBV4-2 and TRBJ1-5, with no clear D. Germline CDR1 is LGHNA and CDR2 is YNFKEQ. Trimming took 3 bases from V and 2 from J, leaving 11 bases between them. The CDR3 runs to 15 residues. In DNA form, the CDR3 reads TGTGCCAGCAGCCAGGCGGGGTATGGCAATCAGCCCCAGCATTTT. It specifies CASSQAGYGNQPQHF.

The V gene is TRBV5-6, the J gene TRBJ2-2; D gene unclear. Trimming pared 0 bases from V and 4 bases from J, leaving 13 bases between. The CDR3 consists of 16 residues. The germline V gene encodes CDR1 SGHDT and CDR2 YYEEEE. CDR3 DNA sequence: TGTGCCAGCAGCTTGGGTGCGCGCTTGAGCACCGGGGAGCTGTTTTTT. This sequence encodes CASSLGARLSTGELFF. The full variable domain, completed using reference TRBV5-6 and TRBJ2-2, is DAGVTQSPTHLIKTRGQQVTLRCSPKSGHDTVSWYQQALGQGPQFIFQYYEEEERQRGNFPDRFSGHQFPNYSSELNVNALLLGDSALYLCASSLGARLSTGELFFGEGSRLTVL.